The source of this T cell receptor (beta chain) is a study of chemoradiotherapy in HPV16-positive cancers. The length of the CDR3 is 15 residues. Trimming took off 0 bases at V and 7 bases at J, with 12 bases between the two ends. Germline loops: CDR1 LGHNA, CDR2 YSLEER. Overall study results and limits: Better recurrence-free survival went with HPV-responsive T-cell expansion in HPV16-positive patients.

The assay was immunoSEQ multiplex PCR, and TCRdb's table has in-frame clones only and misses some. The table shows under 70,000 clones, with roughly 90% occurring only once. As to this clone: Its antigen is as yet unknown.

Over chemoradiotherapy, repertoires were sampled more than once. The input for sequencing was blood, taken from a patient who underwent chemoradiotherapy. The rearrangement joins TRBV4-3 to TRBJ1-4, with D perhaps TRBD1 (5 bases). The sequence came from a human donor with HPV-associated anogenital cancer. The DNA for the CDR3 is TGCGCCAGCAGCCAAGATCTCTTAAGGGGTGAAAAACTGTTTTTT. The encoded protein is CASSQDLLRGEKLFF.